Listed below are T cell receptor beta chains from one sample, sequenced in a study of response to subunit inactivated influenza vaccine. TCRdb reprocessed the RT-PCR reads with MiXCR, giving one entry per CDR3 protein. The sample holds fewer than 550,000 distinct CDR3 sequences, about 25% seen once. This sample comprised CD4+ T cells sorted from PBMCs, obtained 4 to 6 days after vaccination. All receptors derive from a man in his fifties or sixties who received an inactivated influenza vaccine. The conserved cysteine and the conserved F or W are not part of the CDR3 here.

v_gene,j_gene,CDR3aa
TRBV13,TRBJ2-7,ASSQGQLGAEQY
TRBV5-1,TRBJ1-2,ARPGDYGYT
TRBV7-9,TRBJ2-7,ASSNSGRVYEQY
TRBV30,TRBJ2-7,AASGLAGGPRSYEQY
TRBV20-1,TRBJ2-7,SARVGLAYEQY
TRBV20-1,TRBJ2-3,SARDVERTGLTDTQY
TRBV19,TRBJ2-7,ASQGGFSYEQY
TRBV3-1,TRBJ1-6,ASSQDRTGQAKNSPLH
TRBV20-1,TRBJ1-3,SARGGYRGSGNTIY
TRBV29-1,TRBJ2-5,SIGGAPQETQY